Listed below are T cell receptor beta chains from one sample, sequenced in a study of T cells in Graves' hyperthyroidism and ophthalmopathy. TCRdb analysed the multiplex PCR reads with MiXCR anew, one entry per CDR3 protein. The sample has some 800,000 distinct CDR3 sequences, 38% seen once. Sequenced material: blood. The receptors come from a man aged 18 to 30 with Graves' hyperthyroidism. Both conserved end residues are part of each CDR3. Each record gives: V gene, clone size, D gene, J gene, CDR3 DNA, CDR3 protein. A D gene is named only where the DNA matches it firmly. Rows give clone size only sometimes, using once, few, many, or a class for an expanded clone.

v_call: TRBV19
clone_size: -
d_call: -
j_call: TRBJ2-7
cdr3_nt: TGTGCCACAGGGAATCGCGAGCAGTACTTC
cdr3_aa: CATGNREQYF

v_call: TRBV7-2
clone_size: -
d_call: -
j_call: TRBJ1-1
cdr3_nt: TGTGCCAGCAGCTTAGGCCTACAGGGCTTACACACTGAAGCTTTCTTT
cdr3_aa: CASSLGLQGLHTEAFF

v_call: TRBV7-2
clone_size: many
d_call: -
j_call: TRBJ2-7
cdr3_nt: TGTGCCAGCAGCTTAGCGAGGAACGAGCAGTACTTC
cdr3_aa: CASSLARNEQYF

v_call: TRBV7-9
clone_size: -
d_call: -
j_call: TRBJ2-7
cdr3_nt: TGTGCCAGCAGCTTTTGGCAGGGTAACTCCTACGAGCAGTACTTC
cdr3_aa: CASSFWQGNSYEQYF

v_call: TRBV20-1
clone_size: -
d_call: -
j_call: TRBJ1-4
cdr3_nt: TGCAGTGCTAGAAATCCGGGATCTAGGGGGGAAAAACTGTTTTTT
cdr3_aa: CSARNPGSRGEKLFF

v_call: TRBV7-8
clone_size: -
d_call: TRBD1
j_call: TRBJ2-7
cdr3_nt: TGTGCCAGCAGCTTTATGACAGGGCGGTACTTC
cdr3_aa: CASSFMTGRYF

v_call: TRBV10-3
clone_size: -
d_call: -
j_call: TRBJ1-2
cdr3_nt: TGTGCCATTGACCCGGGGGGCGTCTATGGCTACACCTTC
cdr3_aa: CAIDPGGVYGYTF

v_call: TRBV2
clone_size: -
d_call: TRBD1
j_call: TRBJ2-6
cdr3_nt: TGTGCCAGCACCCCACAGGGGGTTCTCCTCTCTGGGGCCAACGTCCTGACTTTC
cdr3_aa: CASTPQGVLLSGANVLTF

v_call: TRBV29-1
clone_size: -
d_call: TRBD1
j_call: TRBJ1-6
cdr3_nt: TGCAGCGCGGGGACAGGGCTCGGGTCACCCCTCCACTTT
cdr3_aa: CSAGTGLGSPLHF

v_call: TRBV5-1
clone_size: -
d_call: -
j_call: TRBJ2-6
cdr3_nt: TGTGCCAGCAGCTTCGGGGGCTCTGGGGCCAACGTCCCGACTTTC
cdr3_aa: CASSFGGSGANVPTF

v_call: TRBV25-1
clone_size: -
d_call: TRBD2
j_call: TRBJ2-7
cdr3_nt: TGTGCCAGCCGGGGACTAGCGGTCTCCTACGAGCAGTACTTC
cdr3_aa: CASRGLAVSYEQYF

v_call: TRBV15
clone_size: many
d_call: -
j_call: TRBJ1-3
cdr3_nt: TGTGCCACCAGCTCCGGAAAGGCTGGAAACACCATATATTTT
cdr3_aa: CATSSGKAGNTIYF

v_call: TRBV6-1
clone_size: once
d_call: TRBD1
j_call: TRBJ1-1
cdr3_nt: TGTGCCGGCAGTCAGGACAGGGAAGCTTTCTTT
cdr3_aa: CAGSQDREAFF

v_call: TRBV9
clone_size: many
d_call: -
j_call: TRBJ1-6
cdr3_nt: TGTGCCAGCAGCCTCGGCCATTCACCCCTCCACTTT
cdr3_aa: CASSLGHSPLHF

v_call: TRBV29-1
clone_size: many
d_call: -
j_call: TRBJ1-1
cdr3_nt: TGCAGCGTCCTAAGCGGTACTGAAGCTTTCTTT
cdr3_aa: CSVLSGTEAFF

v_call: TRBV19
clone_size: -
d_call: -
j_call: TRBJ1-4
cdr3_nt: TGTGCCAGTAGGACCGGGACTAAAAATGAAAAACTGTTTTTT
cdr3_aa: CASRTGTKNEKLFF

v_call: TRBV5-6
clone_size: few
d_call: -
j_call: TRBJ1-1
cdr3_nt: TGTGCCAGCAGCTGGGGACTTGGGGGCACTGAAGCTTTCTTT
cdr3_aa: CASSWGLGGTEAFF

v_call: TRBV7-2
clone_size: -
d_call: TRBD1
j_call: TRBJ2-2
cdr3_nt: TGCGCCAGCAGCCCAGGGACAGGGGTTTCCGGGGAGCTGTTTTTT
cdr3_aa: CASSPGTGVSGELFF

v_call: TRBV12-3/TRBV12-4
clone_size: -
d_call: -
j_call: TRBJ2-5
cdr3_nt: TGTGCCAGCAGTTACTCGGACAATCAGCCCCAGTACTTC
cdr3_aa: CASSYSDNQPQYF

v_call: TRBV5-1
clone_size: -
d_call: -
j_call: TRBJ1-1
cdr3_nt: TGCGCCAGCAGCCCGCGGATCGACACTGAAGCTTTCTTT
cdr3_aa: CASSPRIDTEAFF

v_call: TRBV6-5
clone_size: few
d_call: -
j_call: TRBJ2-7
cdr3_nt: TGTGCCAGCAGTTACAACCCCCGATCTGAGCAGTACTTC
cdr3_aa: CASSYNPRSEQYF

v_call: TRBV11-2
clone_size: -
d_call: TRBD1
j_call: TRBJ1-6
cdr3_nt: TGTGCCAGCAGCAAACCGGGACAGCAGAATTCACCCCTCCACTTT
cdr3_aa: CASSKPGQQNSPLHF

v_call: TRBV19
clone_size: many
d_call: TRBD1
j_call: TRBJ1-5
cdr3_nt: TGTGCCGCTCAGGGGGCGCAAGGCAATCAGCCCCAGCATTTT
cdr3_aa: CAAQGAQGNQPQHF

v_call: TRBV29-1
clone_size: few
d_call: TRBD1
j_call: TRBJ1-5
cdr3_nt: TGCAGCGTTGAGGGACAGGGGGGCAATCAGCCCCAGCATTTT
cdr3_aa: CSVEGQGGNQPQHF

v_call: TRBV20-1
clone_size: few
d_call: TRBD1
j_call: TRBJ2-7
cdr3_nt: TGCAGTGCTCAGTCGGACAGGGGGGGCTACGAGCAGTACTTC
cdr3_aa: CSAQSDRGGYEQYF

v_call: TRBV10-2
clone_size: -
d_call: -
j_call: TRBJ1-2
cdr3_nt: TGCGCCAGCAGTGAGTCGGGCAGATCGAGTAACTATGGCTACACCTTC
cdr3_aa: CASSESGRSSNYGYTF

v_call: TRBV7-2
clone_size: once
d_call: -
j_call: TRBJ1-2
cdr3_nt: TGTGCCAGCAGCCGGCTAGCGAGCTATGGCTACACCTTC
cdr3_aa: CASSRLASYGYTF

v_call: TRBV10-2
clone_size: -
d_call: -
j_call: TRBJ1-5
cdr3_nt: TGTGCCAGCAGCCCCATGGATAGCAATCAGCCCCAGCATTTT
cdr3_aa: CASSPMDSNQPQHF

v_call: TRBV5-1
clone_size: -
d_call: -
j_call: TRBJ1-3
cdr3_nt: TGCGCCAGCAGCTTGGATCCGCCAGGGGCGGGGGGAAACACCATATATTTT
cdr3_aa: CASSLDPPGAGGNTIYF

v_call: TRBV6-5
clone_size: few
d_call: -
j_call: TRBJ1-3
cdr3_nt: TGTGCCACCTCGCATCCCCGGGGAGGTGGAAACACCATATATTTT
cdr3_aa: CATSHPRGGGNTIYF

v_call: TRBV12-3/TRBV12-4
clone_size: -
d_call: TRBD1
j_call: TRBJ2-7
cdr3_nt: TGTGCCAGCAGTCCCCGGACAGGGGACTACGAGCAGTACTTC
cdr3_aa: CASSPRTGDYEQYF

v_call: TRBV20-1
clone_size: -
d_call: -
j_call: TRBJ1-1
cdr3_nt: TGCAGTGCTAGAGGACTGGAAAACACTGAAGCTTTCTTT
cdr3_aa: CSARGLENTEAFF

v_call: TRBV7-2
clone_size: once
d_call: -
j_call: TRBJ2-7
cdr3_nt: TGCGCCAGCAGCCAAGATCGGACAGCCACCTTCTACGAGCAGTACTTC
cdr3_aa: CASSQDRTATFYEQYF

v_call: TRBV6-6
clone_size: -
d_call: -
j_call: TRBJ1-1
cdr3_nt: TGTGCCAGCAGTGAAGCAGGGACGGTAGCTTTCTTT
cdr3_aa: CASSEAGTVAFF

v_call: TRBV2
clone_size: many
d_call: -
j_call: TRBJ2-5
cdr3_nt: TGTGCCAGCAGTCAGGACTCTGAGACCCAGTACTTC
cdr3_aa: CASSQDSETQYF

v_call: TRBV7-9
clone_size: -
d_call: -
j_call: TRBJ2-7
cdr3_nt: TGTGCCAGCAGCTTAGAGACAGGTGGGCAACGGGACTACGAGCAGTACTTC
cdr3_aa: CASSLETGGQRDYEQYF

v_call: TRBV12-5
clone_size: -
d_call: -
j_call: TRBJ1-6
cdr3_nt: TGTGCTAGTGGTTCGACCCGGCGACAGTATAATTCACCCCTCCACTTT
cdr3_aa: CASGSTRRQYNSPLHF

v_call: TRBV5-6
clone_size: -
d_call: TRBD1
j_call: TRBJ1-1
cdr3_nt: TGCGCCAGCAGCTTGGGCCTCGGGACAGGGGGCGAAGCTTTCTTT
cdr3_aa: CASSLGLGTGGEAFF

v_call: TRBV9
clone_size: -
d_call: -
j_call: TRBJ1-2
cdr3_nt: TGTGCCAGCAGCGCGGGACTAGGGTACGGGATCTATGGCTACACCTTC
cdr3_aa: CASSAGLGYGIYGYTF

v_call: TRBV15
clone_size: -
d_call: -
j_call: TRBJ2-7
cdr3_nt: TGTGCCACCAGCAGCGTTGGGGCCGGGGCCTACGAGCAGTACTTC
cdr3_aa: CATSSVGAGAYEQYF

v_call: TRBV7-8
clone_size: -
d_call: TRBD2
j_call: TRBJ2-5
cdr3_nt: TGTGCCAGCAGCTTAGTAGGGACTAAGTACCAAGAGACCCAGTACTTC
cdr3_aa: CASSLVGTKYQETQYF

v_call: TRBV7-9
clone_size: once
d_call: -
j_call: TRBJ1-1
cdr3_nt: TGTGCCAGCAGCTTTTACGGGACCACGAACACTGAAGCTTTCTTT
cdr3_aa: CASSFYGTTNTEAFF

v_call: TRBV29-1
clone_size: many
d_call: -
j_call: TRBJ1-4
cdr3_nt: TGCAGCGTTGAAGTGGGGGAGGTTAGAGAAAAACTGTTTTTT
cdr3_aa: CSVEVGEVREKLFF

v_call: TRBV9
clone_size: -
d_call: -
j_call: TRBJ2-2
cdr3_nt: TGTGCCAGCAGCGACTCGGAGGGGGCGAACACCGGGGAGCTGTTTTTT
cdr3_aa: CASSDSEGANTGELFF